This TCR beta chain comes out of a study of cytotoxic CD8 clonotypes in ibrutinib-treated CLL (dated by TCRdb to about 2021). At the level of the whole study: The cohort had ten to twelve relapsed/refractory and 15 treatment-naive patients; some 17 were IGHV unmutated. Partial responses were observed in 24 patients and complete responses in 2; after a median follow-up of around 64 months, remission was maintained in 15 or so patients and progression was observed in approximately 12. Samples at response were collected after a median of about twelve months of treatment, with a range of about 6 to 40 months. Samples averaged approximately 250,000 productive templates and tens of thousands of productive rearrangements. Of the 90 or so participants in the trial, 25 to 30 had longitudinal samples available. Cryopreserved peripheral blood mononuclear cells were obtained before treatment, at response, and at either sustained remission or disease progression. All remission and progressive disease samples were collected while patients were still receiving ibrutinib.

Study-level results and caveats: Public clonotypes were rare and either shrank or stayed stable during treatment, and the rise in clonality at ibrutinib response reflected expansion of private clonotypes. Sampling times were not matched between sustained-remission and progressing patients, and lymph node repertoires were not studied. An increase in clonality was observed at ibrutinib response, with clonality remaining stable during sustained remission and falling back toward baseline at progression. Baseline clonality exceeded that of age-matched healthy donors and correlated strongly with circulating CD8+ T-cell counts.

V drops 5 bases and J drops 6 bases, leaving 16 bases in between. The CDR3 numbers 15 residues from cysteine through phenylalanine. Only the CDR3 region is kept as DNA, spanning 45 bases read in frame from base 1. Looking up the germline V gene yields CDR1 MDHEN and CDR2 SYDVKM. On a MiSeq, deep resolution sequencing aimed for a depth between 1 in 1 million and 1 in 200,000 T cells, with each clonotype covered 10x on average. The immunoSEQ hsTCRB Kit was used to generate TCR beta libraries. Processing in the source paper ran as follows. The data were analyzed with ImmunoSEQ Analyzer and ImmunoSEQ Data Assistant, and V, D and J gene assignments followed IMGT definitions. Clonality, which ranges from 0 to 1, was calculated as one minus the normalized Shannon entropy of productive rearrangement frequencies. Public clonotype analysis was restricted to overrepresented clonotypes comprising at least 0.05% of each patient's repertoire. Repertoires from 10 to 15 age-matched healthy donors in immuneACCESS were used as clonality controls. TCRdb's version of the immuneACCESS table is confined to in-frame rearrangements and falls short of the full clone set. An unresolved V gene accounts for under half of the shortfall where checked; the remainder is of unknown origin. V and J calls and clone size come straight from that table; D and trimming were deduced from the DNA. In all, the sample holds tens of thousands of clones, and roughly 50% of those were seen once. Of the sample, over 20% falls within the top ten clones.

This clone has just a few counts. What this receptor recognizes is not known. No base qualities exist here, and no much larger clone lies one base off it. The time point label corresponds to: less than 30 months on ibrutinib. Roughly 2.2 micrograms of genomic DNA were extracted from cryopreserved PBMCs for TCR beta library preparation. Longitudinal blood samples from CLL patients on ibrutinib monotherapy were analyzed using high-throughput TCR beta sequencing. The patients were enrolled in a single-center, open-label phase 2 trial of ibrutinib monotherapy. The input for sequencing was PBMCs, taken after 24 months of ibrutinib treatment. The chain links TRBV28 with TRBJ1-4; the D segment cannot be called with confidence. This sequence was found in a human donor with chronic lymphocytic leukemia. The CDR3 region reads CASSPQGPGDEKLFF. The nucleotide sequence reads TGTGCCAGCAGTCCCCAAGGCCCCGGGGATGAAAAACTGTTTTTT. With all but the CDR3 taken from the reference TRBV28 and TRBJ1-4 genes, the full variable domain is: DVKVTQSSRYLVKRTGEKVFLECVQDMDHENMFWYRQDPGLGLRLIYFSYDVKMKEKGDIPEGYSVSREKKERFSLILESASTNQTSMYLCASSPQGPGDEKLFFGSGTQLSVL.